A single sample is the source of the 9 T cell receptor beta chains below, sequenced in a study of T cells in Graves' hyperthyroidism and ophthalmopathy. TCR beta CDR3 regions were amplified from RNA transcripts. The TCR CDR3 first-round RT-PCR relied on the HTBI primer set. TCRdb reanalysed the multiplex PCR reads using MiXCR and keeps one entry per CDR3 protein. The table has about 380,000 distinct CDR3 sequences, roughly 14% seen once. Sequencing was performed on blood. All receptors derive from a woman aged 55-75 years with Graves' hyperthyroidism.

The V gene is TRBV6-1, the J gene TRBJ2-2; D possibly matches TRBD1 or TRBD2 (5 bases each). The CDR3 consists of 16 residues. The germline V gene encodes CDR1 MNHNS and CDR2 SASEGT. Trimming left V 5 bases short and J 3 bases short, with 16 bases between. The CDR3 here is CASSRIRRGYTGELFF. DNA for the CDR3: TGTGCCAGCAGTCGGATTCGCCGGGGCTACACCGGGGAGCTGTTTTTT.

This clonotype occurred a few times. The chain combines TRBV27 with TRBJ1-1; D is possibly TRBD1 (6 bases). Germline CDR1 is MNHEY and CDR2 is SMNVEV (reference sequence). Trimming removed 2 bases from V and 10 bases from J, with 14 bases in between. This CDR3 comprises 13 residues. The DNA for the CDR3 is TGTGCCAGCAGTTTAAACGGACAGCCGCGAGCTTTCTTT. This encodes CASSLNGQPRAFF.

The chain has TRBV7-9 and TRBJ2-1; D assignment may be TRBD1 or TRBD2 (8 bases each). V lost 3 bases, J lost 12 bases, and 21 bases lay in between. The CDR3 is 15 amino acids. CDR1 is SEHNR, CDR2 FQNEAQ, per germline (reference sequence). In DNA form, the CDR3 reads TGTGCCAGCAGCTTCGGGGGGGTCGGTGGGACAGGGCAGTTCTTC. Translated: CASSFGGVGGTGQFF.

This clonotype was found many times. The gene calls are TRBV20-1 and TRBJ1-1; 9 nucleotides agree with TRBD1. This CDR3 comprises 14 residues. V lost 0 bases and J lost 2; bases outside the gene matches: 1. CDR1 and CDR2 (germline): DFQATT, SNEGSKA (reference sequence). The CDR3 is CSAREQGANTEAFF. Here the CDR3 DNA reads TGCAGTGCTAGAGAACAGGGGGCTAACACTGAAGCTTTCTTT.

This clonotype was recorded a few times. V gene TRBV19 combines with J gene TRBJ1-5, with a possible D match to TRBD1 (6 bases). This CDR3 is 13 amino acids long. Between the trimmed V and J ends, which lost 10 bases and 6 bases, there was a span of 16 bases. Germline lookup yields CDR1 LNHDA and CDR2 SQIVND (reference sequence). CDR3 region: CATRDRFGQPQHF. The CDR3 DNA is TGTGCCACGAGAGACAGGTTCGGTCAGCCCCAGCATTTT.

J is TRBJ1-2 and V is TRBV19, with TRBD1 identical over 7 bases. The V and J ends lost 6 bases and 4 bases, in that order; junction bases with no gene match: 8. Germline V lookup: CDR1 LNHDA, CDR2 SQIVND (reference sequence). The CDR3 extends over 14 amino acids. The CDR3 coding sequence is TGTGCCAGTAGCAAGACAGGGCCCGGCTATGGCTACACCTTC. Amino acids: CASSKTGPGYGYTF.

This clonotype was counted at least ten times. CDR3 protein: CASSYSLTSRGPGELFF. The CDR3 DNA reads as TGTGCCAGCAGTTACTCTCTCACTAGCAGGGGGCCCGGGGAGCTGTTTTTT. V usage is TRBV6-6 and J usage is TRBJ2-2; 8 bases line up with TRBD1. CDR3 length: 17 amino acids. The trim removed 0 bases at V and 6 bases at J, leaving 9 bases unmatched. Germline values: CDR1 MNHNY, CDR2 SVGAGI (reference sequence).

This clonotype showed up many times. The chain employs TRBV20-1 and TRBJ1-1; 7 bases line up with TRBD1. CDR3 length: 15 amino acids. Germline loops: CDR1 DFQATT, CDR2 SNEGSKA (reference sequence). Losses at the gene ends were 6 bases for V and 3 bases for J; bases not matched to a gene: 13. The CDR3 coding sequence is TGCAGTGCGGGCACTGTTGACAGGGTCGACACTGAAGCTTTCTTT. The encoded protein is CSAGTVDRVDTEAFF.

Details on this clonotype: Being one base from a much bigger clone, this may be a read error. The V call is TRBV30, the J call TRBJ1-1, with no clear D. Germline loops: CDR1 GTSNPN, CDR2 SVGIG (reference sequence). This CDR3 spans 11 amino acids. The CDR3 loop reads CTWSRETEAFF. CDR3 DNA sequence: TGTACCTGGAGTAGGGAGACTGAAGCTTTCTTT.